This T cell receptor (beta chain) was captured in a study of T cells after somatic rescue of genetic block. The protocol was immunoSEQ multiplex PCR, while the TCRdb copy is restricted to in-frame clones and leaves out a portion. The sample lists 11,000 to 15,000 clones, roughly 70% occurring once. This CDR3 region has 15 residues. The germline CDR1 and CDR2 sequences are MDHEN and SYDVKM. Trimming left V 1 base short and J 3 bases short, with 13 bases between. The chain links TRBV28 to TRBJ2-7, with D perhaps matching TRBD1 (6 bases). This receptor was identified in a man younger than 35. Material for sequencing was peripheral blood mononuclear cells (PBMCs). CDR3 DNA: TGTGCCAGCAGTTTATCGATATTAGGGGGCTACGAGCAGTACTTC. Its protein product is CASSLSILGGYEQYF.